Below are 27 T cell receptor beta chains sequenced from a single sample in a study of T-cell reconstitution after alpha-beta-depleted transplantation in children. Using unique molecular identifiers, the investigators prepared the TCRbeta library. MiXCR, applied by TCRdb to the PCR reads, yields one record per CDR3 protein. The sample records about 280,000 distinct CDR3 sequences, roughly 10% being singletons. Sequencing was performed on peripheral blood, taken 180 days after TCRalphabeta/CD19-depleted stem cell transplant. These receptors all come from a male patient aged 2-9 years who had a stem cell transplant for chronic granulomatous disease, so the T cells may come from the graft donor.

In this sample, this clonotype turned up many times. This chain connects TRBV5-1 to TRBJ2-1, with 7 bases lining up with TRBD1. Losses at the gene ends were 0 bases for V and 4 bases for J; bases not matched to a gene: 4. Germline CDR1 is SGHRS and CDR2 is YFSETQ. This CDR3 has 15 amino acids. The CDR3 sequence is CASSLAGQSYNEQFF. CDR3 sequence (DNA): TGCGCCAGCAGCTTGGCGGGACAGTCATACAATGAGCAGTTCTTC.

This clonotype came up many times. The chain couples TRBV27 to TRBJ1-1; TRBD1 might be the D (6 bases). V dropped 6 bases and J dropped 4 bases, with 15 bases sitting between them. CDR1 and CDR2 from the germline V gene are MNHEY and SMNVEV (reference sequence). CDR3 size: 14 residues. CDR3 DNA: TGTGCCAGCAGCTTAGGAGGGGGAAGCACTGAAGCTTTCTTT. Translation gives CASSLGGGSTEAFF.

This clonotype was seen at least ten times. J is TRBJ2-1 and V is TRBV5-1, with D possibly being TRBD1 or TRBD2 (6 bases each). V lost 3 bases to trimming and J lost 4 bases, with 14 bases between them. Germline assignment: CDR1 SGHRS and CDR2 YFSETQ. The CDR3 contains 15 residues. For the CDR3, the DNA is TGCGCCAGCAGCTCAGTGGGGGGCGAGTACAATGAGCAGTTCTTC. Its translation is CASSSVGGEYNEQFF.

This clonotype was detected many times. This chain links TRBV6-1 with TRBJ2-7, with D unclear. Looked up from germline, CDR1 is MNHNS and CDR2 is SASEGT. The CDR3 totals 14 residues. Trimming pared 6 bases from V and 4 bases from J, leaving 16 bases between. The chain's CDR3 is CASSPSPNNYEQYF. In nucleotides, the CDR3 is TGTGCCAGCAGCCCTTCGCCGAATAATTACGAGCAGTACTTC.

Ten or more counts support this clonotype. The V call is TRBV20-1, the J call TRBJ1-2, with a tentative D call TRBD1 (5 bases). There are 13 residues in the CDR3. CDR1 and CDR2 (germline): DFQATT, SNEGSKA (reference sequence). V shed 0 bases and J shed 3 bases, with 8 bases lying between them. This chain's CDR3 is CSARDRDDYGYTF. The DNA for the CDR3 is TGCAGTGCTAGAGACAGGGACGACTATGGCTACACCTTC.

This clonotype was detected many times. This chain joins TRBV7-8 and TRBJ1-2; D perhaps matches TRBD1 (6 bases). CDR3 length: 16 residues. Trimming took 1 base from V and 7 from J, leaving 19 bases between them. CDR1 and CDR2 (germline): SGHVS, FQNEAQ. As DNA, the CDR3 is TGTGCCAGCAGCTTAGTTTTCGACAGGCGAGGGGGTGGCTACACCTTC. It translates to CASSLVFDRRGGGYTF.

Remarks on this clonotype: A read error may produce the germline difference seen at one junction end. The V call is TRBV3-1, the J call TRBJ2-6, with 10 bases aligning to TRBD2. CDR3 length equals 20 residues. Per germline, CDR1 LGHDT and CDR2 YNNKEL (reference sequence). This CDR3 is CASCQDLVAGGGPGANVLTF. DNA of the CDR3: TGTGCCAGCTGCCAAGATTTAGTAGCGGGGGGCGGTCCTGGGGCCAACGTCCTGACTTTC.

Concerning this clonotype: A much larger clonotype is one base distant, so this may be a read error. The gene calls are TRBV24-1 and TRBJ2-3; 15 bases are shared with TRBD2. Germline V gives CDR1 KGHDR, CDR2 SFDVKD. The CDR3 consists of 16 residues. DNA for the CDR3: TGTGCCAACAGTGATTGGACTAGCGGGAGGGCAGATACGCAGTATTTT. Translating gives CANSDWTSGRADTQYF.

The chain combines TRBV29-1 with TRBJ2-3, with D tentatively TRBD1 (5 bases). Germline CDR1 is SQVTM and CDR2 is ANQGSEA. The V gene lost 3 bases and the J gene lost 2 bases, with 9 bases spanning the gap. The CDR3 covers 13 residues. CDR3 nucleotides: TGCAGCGTTGATGGGGCCCTCACAGATACGCAGTATTTT. It translates to CSVDGALTDTQYF.

The rearrangement links TRBV18 to TRBJ2-3; D not resolved. This CDR3 spans 15 amino acids. V lost 2 bases and J 5 bases, leaving 14 bases between the germline ends. The germline gives CDR1 KGHSH, CDR2 LQKENI. The CDR3 bases are TGTGCCAGCTCACCAGGTTTTAGCTGGGGAGATACGCAGTATTTT. As protein: CASSPGFSWGDTQYF. The variable domain in full, with the rest retrieved from reference TRBV18 and TRBJ2-3, is NAGVMQNPRHLVRRRGQEARLRCSPMKGHSHVYWYRQLPEEGLKFMVYLQKENIIDESGMPKERFSAEFPKEGPSILRIQQVVRGDSAAYFCASSPGFSWGDTQYFGPGTRLTVL.

The table lists this clonotype with many counts. The genes are TRBV12-3 or TRBV12-4 and TRBJ1-4; D gene uncertain. There are 15 residues in the CDR3. V gave up 7 bases and J gave up 5 bases, with 17 bases separating them. The CDR3 coding sequence is TGTGCCAGCATGGAGGGAACGGCGTGGAATGAAAAACTGTTTTTT. Translation gives CASMEGTAWNEKLFF.

This clonotype was observed at least ten times. The chain recombines TRBV20-1 with TRBJ2-3; 7 bases are a match to TRBD2. Germline CDR1 DFQATT, CDR2 SNEGSKA (reference sequence). There are 13 residues in the CDR3. The V gene end was trimmed by 6 bases and the J gene end by 1 base; junction bases not matched to a gene: 4. The CDR3, as DNA: TGCAGTGCGGGGAGGGGCCGCACAGATACGCAGTATTTT. Translated, it gives CSAGRGRTDTQYF.

This clonotype came up many times. V is TRBV29-1 and J is TRBJ2-7; 11 bases are a match to TRBD2. The CDR3 has 16 residues. The V gene end was trimmed by 1 base and the J gene end by 0 bases; junction bases not matched to a gene: 5. Germline values: CDR1 SQVTM, CDR2 ANQGSEA. The CDR3 DNA sequence: TGCAGCGTTGAAGGGCCTAGCGGGGGGAACTCCTACGAGCAGTACTTC. Translating it yields CSVEGPSGGNSYEQYF.

This clonotype was seen many times. The chain employs TRBV20-1 and TRBJ2-5; 7 bases map to TRBD2. V lost 3 bases, J lost 2 bases, and 6 bases stayed unmatched. Germline V gene lookup returns CDR1 DFQATT and CDR2 SNEGSKA (reference sequence). This CDR3 contains 14 residues. The CDR3 loop is CSASRDYRQETQYF. CDR3 sequence (DNA): TGCAGTGCTAGTAGGGACTACAGGCAAGAGACCCAGTACTTC.

This clonotype came up many times. V gene TRBV12-3 or TRBV12-4 combines with J gene TRBJ2-7; 10 bases map to TRBD2. This CDR3 has 17 amino acids. V shed 6 bases and J 2 bases; nucleotides not matched to a gene: 13. CDR3: CASRGRGLAGGPYEQYF. In DNA, the CDR3 is TGTGCCAGCAGGGGGCGAGGGTTAGCGGGAGGCCCCTACGAGCAGTACTTC.

The sample holds many counts of this clonotype. The chain recombines TRBV20-1 with TRBJ2-3, with 8 bases identical to TRBD1. V lost 2 bases and J lost 5; bases outside the gene matches: 9. The germline V gene encodes CDR1 DFQATT and CDR2 SNEGSKA (reference sequence). This CDR3 is built from 15 residues. CDR3 DNA sequence: TGCAGTGCTAGACGACGGACAGGGCGGGGAGATACGCAGTATTTT. It is translated as CSARRRTGRGDTQYF.

This clonotype was counted many times. The chain joins TRBV5-1 to TRBJ2-1, with D unresolved. Looked up from germline, CDR1 is SGHRS and CDR2 is YFSETQ. V lost 0 bases to trimming and J lost 4 bases, with 11 bases between them. This CDR3 comprises 15 residues. CDR3 nucleotides: TGCGCCAGCAGCTTGGCCCCCGCAGTGTACAATGAGCAGTTCTTC. It is translated as CASSLAPAVYNEQFF.

This clonotype was picked up many times. The genes are TRBV5-1 and TRBJ2-7; tentatively, D is TRBD2 (5 bases). Germline CDR1 SGHRS, CDR2 YFSETQ. This CDR3 is built from 12 residues. V was trimmed by 4 bases and J by 5 bases, leaving 10 bases between them. The CDR3 is CASSPGLDEQYF. The CDR3, as DNA: TGCGCCAGCAGCCCAGGACTCGACGAGCAGTACTTC.

There are many counts of this clonotype. The genes are TRBV7-2 and TRBJ2-5, with D maybe TRBD1 (5 bases). CDR1 and CDR2 from the germline V gene are SGHTA and FQGNSA. This CDR3 region has 14 residues. V lost 5 bases and J 5 bases, leaving 15 bases between the germline ends. The CDR3 DNA follows: TGTGCCAGCAGCACCCGACAGAGGTGGGAGACCCAGTACTTC. Its translation: CASSTRQRWETQYF.

This clonotype came up many times. In DNA form, the CDR3 reads TGTGCCAGCAGCGTAGCTGGCGGGAGCGCCTACAATGAGCAGTTCTTC. Amino acids: CASSVAGGSAYNEQFF. V and J are TRBV9 and TRBJ2-1; the match to TRBD2 covers 7 bases. Trimming removed 0 bases from V and 2 bases from J; junction bases left unmatched: 5. Germline V gives CDR1 SGDLS, CDR2 YYNGEE. This CDR3 has 16 amino acids.

This clonotype turned up a few times. The J gene is TRBJ2-1, the V gene TRBV19, with D possibly called TRBD1 or TRBD2 (6 bases each). Germline V gene sequence: CDR1 LNHDA, CDR2 SQIVND (reference sequence). The CDR3 loop spans 15 amino acids. V was trimmed by 1 base and J by 6 bases, leaving 13 bases between them. This chain's CDR3 is CASSIGGGTGNEQFF. Here the CDR3 DNA reads TGTGCCAGTAGTATAGGAGGGGGGACCGGCAATGAGCAGTTCTTC.

This clonotype was picked up many times. The CDR3 DNA reads TGTGCCAGCTCAGTTTCTAGGTACTACGAGCAGTACTTC. It codes for CASSVSRYYEQYF. The rearrangement links TRBV18 to TRBJ2-7; D remains ambiguous. V gave up 5 bases and J gave up 3 bases, with 11 bases separating them. Germline V gene lookup returns CDR1 KGHSH and CDR2 LQKENI. This CDR3 region has 13 residues.

This clonotype was seen repeatedly, ten times or more. The CDR3 bases are TGCAGCGTTGAAACAGGGCGCTCCTACGAGCAGTACTTC. Translation gives CSVETGRSYEQYF. This chain joins TRBV29-1 and TRBJ2-7, with D perhaps TRBD1 (6 bases). Per germline, CDR1 SQVTM and CDR2 ANQGSEA. There are 13 residues in the CDR3. Trimming took 2 bases from V and 0 from J, leaving 8 bases between them.

This clonotype has at least ten counts. The rearrangement links TRBV7-8 to TRBJ2-1; 9 bases agree with TRBD1. The CDR3 spans 15 residues. Germline CDR1 reads SGHVS; CDR2 reads FQNEAQ. With V trimmed by 5 bases and J by 8 bases, 10 bases remained unmatched. The CDR3 DNA follows: TGTGCCAGCAGCCGAGAACAGGGGGCGGGAGATGAGCAGTTCTTC. Translating it yields CASSREQGAGDEQFF.

This clonotype was detected many times. CDR3 loop: CASSLGHSGNTIYF. CDR3 nucleotides: TGTGCCAGCAGTTTAGGACACTCTGGAAACACCATATATTTT. This chain uses TRBV12-3 or TRBV12-4 with TRBJ1-3; D gene unclear. This CDR3 has 14 amino acids. Trimming removed 1 base at V and 0 bases at J, with 4 bases between.

The J gene is TRBJ2-7, the V gene TRBV4-2; D unresolved. V lost 3 bases, J lost 3 bases, and 18 bases lay in between. CDR3 length equals 16 residues. Germline CDR1 LGHNA, CDR2 YNFKEQ. The CDR3 loop is CASSQDPRLELYEQYF. CDR3 DNA sequence: TGTGCCAGCAGCCAGGACCCACGGCTAGAACTCTACGAGCAGTACTTC.

This clonotype occurred many times. The chain recombines TRBV6-4 with TRBJ2-1; 9 bases align to TRBD2. The CDR3 is made up of 15 amino acids. The germline gives CDR1 MRHNA, CDR2 SNTAGT. V was clipped by 5 bases and J by 7 bases; unmatched bases: 9. CDR3: CASSPSSGRGNEQFF. CDR3 bases: TGTGCCAGCAGTCCTAGTAGCGGGAGAGGGAATGAGCAGTTCTTC.